This is a list of T cell receptor beta chains from one sample in a study of blood T cell repertoires in COVID-19. Sequenced by immunoSEQ multiplex PCR; TCRdb stores in-frame clones only, minus some. This table has about 200,000 clones, about 88% appearing once. The sequencing sample was made of peripheral blood. The receptor source for this set is a man in his fifties or sixties with acute or convalescent COVID-19. Each CDR3 is given with its conserved first and last residue. D genes are given only for firm matches. The size entry is marked missing in some rows and otherwise reads once, few, many or a size class.

abundance	v_gene	d_gene	j_gene	CDR3aa	CDR3nt
.	TRBV27	.	TRBJ2-1	CASSLRSLNNEQFF	TGTGCCAGCAGTTTGAGGAGCTTAAACAATGAGCAGTTCTTC
.	TRBV18	TRBD1	TRBJ2-5	CASSPLLGTAQETQYF	TGTGCCAGCTCACCGCTATTAGGGACAGCTCAAGAGACCCAGTACTTC
.	TRBV6-5	.	TRBJ1-4	CRRATNEKLFF	TGTAGGAGGGCAACTAATGAAAAACTGTTTTTT
.	TRBV3-1/TRBV3-2	.	TRBJ2-5	CASSPRTVQETQYF	TGTGCCAGCAGCCCCCGGACTGTCCAAGAGACCCAGTACTTC
.	TRBV5-6	.	TRBJ1-3	CASSLGGPRRGNTIYF	TGTGCCAGCAGCTTGGGGGGCCCTCGAAGGGGAAACACCATATATTTT
.	TRBV7-9	.	TRBJ2-7	CASSLVGGYEQYF	TGTGCCAGCAGCTTAGTGGGGGGCTACGAGCAGTACTTC
.	TRBV6-5	.	TRBJ1-5	CASSRAREAGQPQHF	TGTGCCAGCAGTCGGGCTAGGGAGGCGGGGCAGCCCCAGCATTTT
.	TRBV4-3	TRBD1	TRBJ2-5	CASSQDRARETQYF	TGCGCCAGCAGCCAGGACAGGGCGAGAGAGACCCAGTACTTC
.	TRBV28	TRBD2	TRBJ2-7	CASSREVATYEQYF	TGTGCCAGCAGCCGGGAGGTAGCCACCTACGAGCAGTACTTC
.	TRBV7-9	.	TRBJ2-3	CASSMAQGRTDTQYF	TGTGCCAGCAGCATGGCACAGGGCCGCACAGATACGCAGTATTTT
.	TRBV29-1	TRBD1	TRBJ1-1	CSVGFDRGVTEAFF	TGCAGCGTTGGGTTTGACAGGGGGGTCACTGAAGCTTTCTTT
.	TRBV7-2	.	TRBJ2-1	CASSLVRSSYNEQFF	TGTGCCAGCAGCTTAGTCCGGAGCTCCTACAATGAGCAGTTCTTC
.	TRBV19	.	TRBJ2-5	CASSIGYRAGGETQYF	TGTGCCAGTAGTATAGGATACCGGGCAGGAGGGGAGACCCAGTACTTC
.	TRBV4-1	.	TRBJ2-1	CASSQETPSSYNEQFF	TGCGCCAGCAGCCAAGAGACACCGAGCTCCTACAATGAGCAGTTCTTC
.	TRBV4-1	TRBD2	TRBJ2-5	CASSQDFAAGGPVKETQYF	TGCGCCAGCAGCCAAGATTTCGCAGCGGGGGGGCCCGTTAAAGAGACCCAGTACTTC
.	TRBV5-5	TRBD1	TRBJ1-2	CASSLVPGGAGYGYTF	TGTGCCAGCAGCTTGGTTCCAGGGGGCGCGGGGTATGGCTACACCTTC
.	TRBV7-2	.	TRBJ2-1	CASRSSGTSYNEQFF	TGTGCCAGCAGGTCGTCCGGGACAAGCTACAATGAGCAGTTCTTC
once	TRBV18	.	TRBJ2-2	CASSPSGLGELFF	TGTGCCAGCTCACCCTCAGGGTTAGGGGAGCTGTTTTTT
.	TRBV6-5	TRBD1	TRBJ1-2	CASSQDRLYGYTF	TGTGCCAGCAGTCAGGACAGGTTATATGGCTACACCTTC
.	TRBV18	.	TRBJ2-7	CASSPEVVATYEQYF	TGTGCCAGCTCACCAGAGGTAGTAGCTACCTACGAGCAGTACTTC
.	TRBV2	TRBD2	TRBJ2-2	CASHGRESNTGELFF	TGTGCCAGCCATGGGCGGGAGTCGAACACCGGGGAGCTGTTTTTT
.	TRBV6-5	.	TRBJ1-5	CASSPGFSNQPQHF	TGTGCCAGCAGTCCAGGGTTTAGCAATCAGCCCCAGCATTTT
once	TRBV3-1/TRBV3-2	.	TRBJ1-6	CASSQVSGAGSPLHF	TGTGCCAGCAGCCAAGTTTCAGGGGCGGGTTCACCCCTCCACTTT
.	TRBV30	.	TRBJ2-1	CAWSVMGRDEQFF	TGTGCCTGGAGTGTAATGGGTCGGGATGAGCAGTTCTTC
.	TRBV19	.	TRBJ1-1	CASTRGWATEAFF	TGTGCCAGTACCCGAGGGTGGGCGACTGAAGCTTTCTTT
.	TRBV6-6	TRBD1	TRBJ2-7	CASSRRSSGTGLPYEQYF	TGTGCCAGCAGCCGACGGAGTTCGGGGACAGGGCTCCCCTACGAGCAGTACTTC
once	TRBV5-1	.	TRBJ2-1	CASSSTGPPLDEQFF	TGCGCCAGCAGCTCGACTGGTCCTCCTCTCGATGAGCAGTTCTTC
.	TRBV4-1	.	TRBJ2-3	CASSSAGTSTDTQYF	TGCGCCAGCAGCTCGGCGGGGACTAGCACAGATACGCAGTATTTT
.	TRBV7-9	TRBD1	TRBJ1-1	CASSDRQGGTEAFF	TGTGCCAGCAGCGATAGACAGGGAGGTACTGAAGCTTTCTTT
.	TRBV10-1	.	TRBJ2-5	CASSERGAGETQYF	TGCGCCAGCAGTGAGCGGGGTGCCGGAGAGACCCAGTACTTC
.	TRBV5-1	.	TRBJ2-7	CASSLGTGTSSYEQYF	TGCGCCAGCAGCTTGGGAACAGGGACAAGCTCCTACGAGCAGTACTTC
.	TRBV5-8	.	TRBJ1-5	CASSLGPQGGEPQHF	TGTGCCAGCAGCTTGGGACCTCAGGGCGGGGAGCCCCAGCATTTT
.	TRBV28	.	TRBJ2-7	CASRGTGTYEQYF	TGTGCCAGCAGAGGGACTGGCACCTACGAGCAGTACTTC
.	TRBV2	TRBD1	TRBJ1-6	CASSRDRGSPLHF	TGTGCCAGCAGCCGGGACAGGGGTTCACCCCTCCACTTT
.	TRBV2	.	TRBJ2-1	CASTSSGGPYNEQFF	TGTGCCAGCACGTCCTCGGGGGGCCCCTACAATGAGCAGTTCTTC
once	TRBV3-1/TRBV3-2	TRBD1	TRBJ1-2	CASSHGQGDGYTF	TGTGCCAGCAGCCACGGACAGGGTGATGGCTACACCTTC
.	TRBV5-6	TRBD1	TRBJ1-2	CASSGTAGLGYGYTF	TGTGCCAGCAGCGGGACAGCGGGCCTGGGCTATGGCTACACCTTC
.	TRBV30	.	TRBJ1-5	CAWTYSNQPQHF	TGTGCCTGGACTTATAGCAATCAGCCCCAGCATTTT
once	TRBV21-1	.	TRBJ2-3	CASSNLPGFRGQDRAADTQYF	TGTGCCAGCAGCAATTTACCTGGGTTCCGTGGCCAGGACAGGGCCGCAGATACGCAGTATTTT
.	TRBV28	.	TRBJ1-2	CASSPPGAGNYGYTF	TGTGCCAGCAGTCCGCCTGGGGCGGGAAACTATGGCTACACCTTC
.	TRBV5-8	.	TRBJ1-1	CASSFRGSADTEAFF	TGTGCCAGCAGCTTCCGGGGATCTGCGGACACTGAAGCTTTCTTT
once	TRBV5-1	.	TRBJ2-1	CASSGSALSYNEQFF	TGCGCCAGCAGCGGGAGCGCTCTCTCCTACAATGAGCAGTTCTTC
once	TRBV25-1	.	TRBJ1-5	CASRIGGQPQHF	TGTGCCAGCAGGATTGGGGGGCAGCCCCAGCATTTT
.	TRBV7-2	TRBD1	TRBJ1-3	CASSSKTGTGASGNTIYF	TGTGCCAGCAGCTCAAAAACCGGGACAGGGGCATCTGGAAACACCATATATTTT
few	TRBV19	.	TRBJ2-7	CASSWTPNYEQYF	TGTGCCAGTAGCTGGACACCGAACTACGAGCAGTACTTC
.	TRBV3-1/TRBV3-2	TRBD1	TRBJ1-2	CASSPQGVYGYTF	TGTGCCAGCAGTCCACAGGGGGTCTATGGCTACACCTTC
.	TRBV7-2	.	TRBJ1-1	CASSPSGRQNTEAFF	TGTGCCAGCAGCCCGAGCGGACGGCAGAACACTGAAGCTTTCTTT
.	TRBV27	TRBD1	TRBJ1-2	CASSSGTVGYTF	TGTGCCAGCAGTTCCGGGACAGTTGGCTACACCTTC
.	TRBV2	TRBD2	TRBJ2-5	CASTPRGVPTQYF	TGTGCCAGCACCCCGCGGGGGGTCCCGACCCAGTACTTC
few	TRBV7-9	.	TRBJ1-5	CASSSGGPQHF	TGTGCCAGCAGCTCGGGTGGGCCCCAGCATTTT
.	TRBV14	.	TRBJ2-2	CASSRRDRLFTGELFF	TGTGCCAGCAGCCGACGTGACAGATTGTTCACCGGGGAGCTGTTTTTT
.	TRBV7-3	TRBD2	TRBJ2-5	CASSRGASGGAETQYF	TGTGCCAGCAGCCGAGGGGCTAGCGGGGGGGCCGAGACCCAGTACTTC
.	TRBV28	.	TRBJ1-5	CASLASDQPQHF	TGTGCCAGCCTCGCCTCGGATCAGCCCCAGCATTTT
.	TRBV5-5	.	TRBJ2-3	CASSLDGSTDTQYF	TGTGCCAGCAGCTTGGATGGCAGCACAGATACGCAGTATTTT
.	TRBV7-9	TRBD2	TRBJ2-5	CASSSSTRGTQETQYF	TGTGCCAGCAGCTCTAGCACGCGGGGGACCCAAGAGACCCAGTACTTC
.	TRBV5-1	.	TRBJ1-2	CASKGELGDVNYGYTF	TGCGCCAGCAAGGGGGAATTAGGGGATGTTAACTATGGCTACACCTTC
.	TRBV5-4	.	TRBJ1-3	CASSSLPGGLENTIYF	TGTGCCAGCAGCTCTCTCCCGGGGGGCTTAGAAAACACCATATATTTT